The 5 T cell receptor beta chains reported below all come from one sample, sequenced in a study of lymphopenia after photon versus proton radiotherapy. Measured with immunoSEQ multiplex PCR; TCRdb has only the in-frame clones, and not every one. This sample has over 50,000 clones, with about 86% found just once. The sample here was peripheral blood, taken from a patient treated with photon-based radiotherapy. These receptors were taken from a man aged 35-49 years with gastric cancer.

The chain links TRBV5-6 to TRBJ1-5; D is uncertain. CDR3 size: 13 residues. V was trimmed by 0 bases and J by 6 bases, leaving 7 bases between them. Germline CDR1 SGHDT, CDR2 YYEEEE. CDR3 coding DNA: TGTGCCAGCAGCTTGGCCGTTGGTCAGCCCCAGCATTTT. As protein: CASSLAVGQPQHF.

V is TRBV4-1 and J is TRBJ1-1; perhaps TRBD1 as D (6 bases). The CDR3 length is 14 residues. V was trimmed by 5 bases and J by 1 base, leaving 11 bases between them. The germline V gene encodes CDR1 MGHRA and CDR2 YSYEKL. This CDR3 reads CASSSKGGNTEAFF. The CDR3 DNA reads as TGCGCCAGCAGCTCCAAGGGGGGGAACACTGAAGCTTTCTTT.

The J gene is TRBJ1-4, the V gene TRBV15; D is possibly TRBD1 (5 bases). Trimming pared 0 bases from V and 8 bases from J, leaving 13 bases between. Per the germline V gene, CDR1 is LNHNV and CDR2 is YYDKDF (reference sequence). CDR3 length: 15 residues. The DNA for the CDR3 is TGTGCCACCAGCAGAGACAGACATGAGGGGGAAAAACTGTTTTTT. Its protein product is CATSRDRHEGEKLFF. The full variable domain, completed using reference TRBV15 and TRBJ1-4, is DAMVIQNPRYQVTQFGKPVTLSCSQTLNHNVMYWYQQKSSQAPKLLFHYYDKDFNNEADTPDNFQSRRPNTSFCFLDIRSPGLGDTAMYLCATSRDRHEGEKLFFGSGTQLSVL.

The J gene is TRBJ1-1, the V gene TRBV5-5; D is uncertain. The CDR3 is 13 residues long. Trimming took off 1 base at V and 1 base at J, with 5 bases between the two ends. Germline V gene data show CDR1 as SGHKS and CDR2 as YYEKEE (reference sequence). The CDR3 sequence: CASSLWGNTEAFF. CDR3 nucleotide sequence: TGTGCCAGCAGCTTGTGGGGGAACACTGAAGCTTTCTTT. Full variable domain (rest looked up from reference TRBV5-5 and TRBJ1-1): DAGVTQSPTHLIKTRGQQVTLRCSPISGHKSVSWYQQVLGQGPQFIFQYYEKEERGRGNFPDRFSARQFPNYSSELNVNALLLGDSALYLCASSLWGNTEAFFGQGTRLTVV.

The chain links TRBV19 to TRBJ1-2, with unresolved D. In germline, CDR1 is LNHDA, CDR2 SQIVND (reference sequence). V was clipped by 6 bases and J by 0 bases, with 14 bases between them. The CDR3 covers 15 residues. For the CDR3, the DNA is TGTGCCAGTAGAGTAGAACCGTTTACTAACTATGGCTACACCTTC. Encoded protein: CASRVEPFTNYGYTF.